This T cell receptor (beta chain) was documented in a study of T-cell memory formation after mild COVID-19. Study details: Clustering of TCRs was largely donor specific. Points from the study as a whole: CD4+ clones that contracted lay mainly in CM and EM; CD8+ ones lay in EMRA. Clones that got smaller from day 15 to 85 had even CD4/CD8, while clones growing later tipped toward CD4+.

This clonotype has more than one count but fewer than ten. What it binds is not known. Germline V gene lookup returns CDR1 SGDLS and CDR2 YYNGEE. CDR3 size: 18 residues. Trimming at V came to 0 bases and at J to 3 bases, leaving 15 bases not matched to a gene. Barcoded TCR alpha and TCR beta cDNA libraries with UMIs came from 5'RACE using constant-segment primers. TCRdb fed the 5' RACE reads into MiXCR, producing one record per CDR3 protein. Among hundreds of thousands of distinct CDR3 sequences listed, about 17% were seen once. Sequencing was carried out using PBMCs or a T cell subset sorted from them (not recorded which). V gene TRBV9 combines with J gene TRBJ2-7, with 7 bases that match TRBD1. This clonotype was obtained from a man younger than 30 who had mild COVID-19 (a few samples of this study predate the infection). Cell type and time point are not known. The CDR3 DNA reads as TGTGCCAGCAGCGTAGGGCCTCAAGGGGGCCGGGCCGGCTACGAGCAGTACTTC. Encoded protein: CASSVGPQGGRAGYEQYF.